The 15 T cell receptor beta chains below come from one sample, sequenced in a study of regulatory T cells in long-lasting Graves disease. Arm-PCR of CDR3 regions and iRepertoire HTBI primers were used to build TCR beta libraries. Via MiXCR, TCRdb re-called the multiplex PCR reads, giving one row per CDR3 protein. The data hold around 460,000 distinct CDR3 sequences, with roughly 21% observed a single time. The time point denotes: persistent/refractory GD, antithyroid drugs over 5 years with positive TRAb. RNA isolated from PBMCs was used to make the TCR library. Sequenced material: peripheral blood mononuclear cells (PBMCs), taken when the disease was refractory, from a patient treated with antithyroid drugs. The source is a female donor with Graves disease.

This clonotype was counted ten times or more. V gene TRBV28 combines with J gene TRBJ1-1; D remains unclear. Germline-derived CDR1 and CDR2 are MDHEN and SYDVKM. Trimming left V 1 base short and J 0 bases short, with 9 bases between. The CDR3 is made up of 15 amino acids. CDR3 sequence reads: CASSLYGEMNTEAFF. CDR3 DNA: TGTGCCAGCAGTTTATACGGGGAGATGAACACTGAAGCTTTCTTT.

CDR3 protein: CAWSPGTGYNYGYTF. CDR3 nucleotide sequence: TGTGCCTGGAGTCCCGGGACAGGGTATAACTATGGCTACACCTTC. The rearrangement uses TRBV30 and TRBJ1-2; TRBD1 matches at 9 bases. The V gene end was trimmed by 2 bases and the J gene end by 1 base; junction bases not matched to a gene: 5. The germline V gene encodes CDR1 GTSNPN and CDR2 SVGIG (reference sequence). The CDR3 length is 15 residues.

The table lists this clonotype with a few counts. The rearrangement uses TRBV4-1 and TRBJ1-2; 7 bases line up with TRBD1. CDR1 is MGHRA, CDR2 YSYEKL, per germline. This CDR3 contains 20 residues. V was clipped by 4 bases and J by 0 bases; unmatched bases: 20. The CDR3 region has the DNA TGCGCCAGCAGCCCTCTGACAAATCCGGGACAGAAACGATCTAACTATGGCTACACCTTC. Its translation: CASSPLTNPGQKRSNYGYTF.

In this sample, this clonotype turned up many times. This chain uses TRBV20-1 with TRBJ2-5; no reliable D call. The V and J ends lost 3 bases and 7 bases respectively, with 18 bases between them. Germline V gene data show CDR1 as DFQATT and CDR2 as SNEGSKA (reference sequence). CDR3 length: 14 amino acids. This CDR3 reads CSARQFLQDGTQYF. The CDR3 DNA reads as TGCAGTGCTAGGCAGTTTCTCCAAGACGGGACCCAGTACTTC.

V gene TRBV29-1 combines with J gene TRBJ2-3; 14 nucleotides line up with TRBD2. The CDR3 consists of 15 residues. Trimming cost V 7 bases and J 4 bases; bases outside gene matches: 7. Germline CDR1 SQVTM, CDR2 ANQGSEA. CDR3 protein: CSGLTTSGRADTQYF. In DNA form, the CDR3 reads TGCAGCGGCCTAACGACTAGCGGGAGGGCAGATACGCAGTATTTT.

This clonotype was observed at least ten times. V gene TRBV29-1 combines with J gene TRBJ2-5, with 9 bases fitting TRBD2. Germline V lookup: CDR1 SQVTM, CDR2 ANQGSEA. The CDR3 is 17 residues long. The ends lost 1 base at V and 4 bases at J; junction bases unmatched: 13. The CDR3, as DNA: TGCAGCGTTGAAGGGGGTGTAGCGGGAGTTCGTCGAGAGACCCAGTACTTC. Amino acid sequence: CSVEGGVAGVRRETQYF.

This clonotype was found many times. The chain links TRBV6-1 to TRBJ1-1; D is possibly TRBD1 (5 bases). CDR3 length: 13 residues. Germline values: CDR1 MNHNS, CDR2 SASEGT. The V end lost 11 bases, the J end lost 1 base, and 14 bases lay between the germline ends. This CDR3 is CAVRQGGNTEAFF. In DNA form, the CDR3 reads TGTGCCGTAAGGCAGGGAGGGAACACTGAAGCTTTCTTT.

The sample holds many counts of this clonotype. V is TRBV28 and J is TRBJ2-7; the D gene is possibly TRBD2 (6 bases). Germline V gives CDR1 MDHEN, CDR2 SYDVKM. This CDR3 contains 15 residues. Trimming took 7 bases from V and 6 from J, leaving 22 bases between them. In DNA, the CDR3 is TGTGCCAGCACCTCCTCGGGGGTAATTGGATCCGAGCAGTACTTC. It encodes CASTSSGVIGSEQYF.

Ten or more counts support this clonotype. The chain uses TRBV2 and TRBJ1-2; D gene uncertain. Germline lookup yields CDR1 SNHLY and CDR2 FYNNEI. The CDR3 is 13 amino acids. V gave up 3 bases and J gave up 1 base, with 6 bases separating them. The CDR3 DNA is TGTGCCAGCAGTGAGCAGAATAACTATGGCTACACCTTC. It encodes CASSEQNNYGYTF.

The chain is built from TRBV5-1 and TRBJ2-7; 11 nucleotides agree with TRBD1. This CDR3 is built from 22 residues. The V gene's germline CDR1 is SGHRS and CDR2 YFSETQ. After removal of 4 bases from V and 0 bases from J, the junction contained 24 bases not matched to a gene. CDR3 residues: CASSPDRGRLTPRTIFSYEQYF. The CDR3 coding sequence is TGCGCCAGCAGCCCGGACAGGGGGCGACTTACCCCTCGAACCATATTCTCCTACGAGCAGTACTTC.

The chain couples TRBV5-1 to TRBJ2-2, with D hard to call. Germline V lookup: CDR1 SGHRS, CDR2 YFSETQ. Trimming removed 1 base from V and 6 bases from J, with 10 bases in between. This CDR3 contains 14 residues. The CDR3 loop is CASSLIGSPGELFF. CDR3 nucleotide sequence: TGCGCCAGCAGCTTGATAGGATCCCCCGGGGAGCTGTTTTTT.

The genes are TRBV2 and TRBJ1-1; D possibly corresponds to TRBD1 (5 bases). Trimming pared 5 bases from V and 6 bases from J, leaving 13 bases between. The CDR3 spans 13 residues. Looked up from germline, CDR1 is SNHLY and CDR2 is FYNNEI. In DNA form, the CDR3 reads TGTGCCAGCAGTCCAGGGCCTAGGTCTGAAGCTTTCTTT. It codes for CASSPGPRSEAFF.

This clonotype has a count of ten or more. This sequence joins TRBV29-1 and TRBJ2-7; TRBD2 is a possible D gene (5 bases). The length of the CDR3 is 13 residues. V lost 5 bases and J 5 bases, leaving 16 bases between the germline ends. Germline V gives CDR1 SQVTM, CDR2 ANQGSEA. CDR3 sequence: CSVQRLLGDEQYF. The CDR3 DNA is TGCAGCGTTCAGAGACTACTCGGGGACGAGCAGTACTTC.

This clonotype was counted a few times. The genes are TRBV9 and TRBJ2-5; D remains unclear. The CDR3 runs 14 residues. CDR1 is SGDLS, CDR2 YYNGEE, per germline. Between the trimmed V and J ends, which lost 0 bases and 2 bases, there was a span of 8 bases. CDR3 sequence (DNA): TGTGCCAGCAGCGTAGACCTGATACAAGAGACCCAGTACTTC. This encodes CASSVDLIQETQYF.

This clonotype occurred a few times. The chain uses TRBV7-9 and TRBJ2-2; 8 positions agree with TRBD2. The V gene's germline CDR1 is SEHNR and CDR2 FQNEAQ (reference sequence). The J segment lost 1 base and the V segment lost 2 bases, leaving 3 bases of the junction unmatched. The CDR3 runs 16 residues. In DNA form, the CDR3 reads TGTGCCAGCAGCTTATCAGCGGGGGAGAACACCGGGGAGCTGTTTTTT. Amino acids: CASSLSAGENTGELFF.